This TCR beta chain was sequenced during a study of blood T cell repertoires in COVID-19. Study overall: Sites across the United States, Italy and Spain contributed samples from acute and convalescent COVID-19. PBMCs, B-cell-depleted T cells, or T cells provided the cDNA or gDNA that made up the material.

Methods used by the authors: Cell counts per sample came from amplifying reference gene primers. Here immunoSEQ multiplex PCR was the method, and the copy in TCRdb shows in-frame clones only, minus some. From that table come the V and J calls and clone size; the DNA was used to work out D and trimming. Of fewer than 200,000 clones in the sample, about 74% are singletons; the top ten hold about 3%. Germline assignment: CDR1 SGHTA and CDR2 FQGTGA. The CDR3 runs to 17 residues. The V and J ends lost 5 bases and 2 bases, in that order; junction bases with no gene match: 7. The source of this sequence is a woman aged 80 or older with acute or convalescent COVID-19. Sequenced: peripheral blood. The chain uses TRBV7-3 and TRBJ2-1, with TRBD2 matching over 12 bases. The CDR3 DNA reads as TGTGCCAGCAGCGCTGGGACTAGCGGGTGGACCTACAATGAGCAGTTCTTC. Translation gives CASSAGTSGWTYNEQFF.